These 30 T cell receptor beta chains were all obtained from the same sample, sequenced in a study of T cells in Graves' hyperthyroidism and ophthalmopathy. Template material for amplifying TCR beta CDR3 regions consisted of RNA transcripts. Carried out on the TCR CDR3, a first-round RT-PCR used the HTBI primer set. TCRdb ran MiXCR on the multiplex PCR reads and lists one entry per CDR3 protein. The sample yields more than 550,000 distinct CDR3 sequences, about 18% seen once. The sequenced sample consisted of blood. The receptors derive from a man between 45 and 60 years old with Graves' hyperthyroidism.

The rearrangement links TRBV15 to TRBJ2-5; D gene unclear. The CDR3 extends over 17 amino acids. CDR1 is LNHNV and CDR2 is YYDKDF in the germline V gene (reference sequence). V was pared by 0 bases and J by 2 bases, with 16 bases between. CDR3 bases: TGTGCCACCAGCAGAGATGTCAGAGTTATTGGACAAGAGACCCAGTACTTC. It translates to CATSRDVRVIGQETQYF. The full variable domain, in which reference TRBV15 and TRBJ2-5 provide the parts outside the CDR3, is DAMVIQNPRYQVTQFGKPVTLSCSQTLNHNVMYWYQQKSSQAPKLLFHYYDKDFNNEADTPDNFQSRRPNTSFCFLDIRSPGLGDTAMYLCATSRDVRVIGQETQYFGPGTRLLVL.

The chain joins TRBV19 to TRBJ2-3, with 7 bases aligning to TRBD1. The CDR3 has 14 residues. J gave up 8 bases and V 5 bases, and 10 bases lay outside the gene matches. CDR1 and CDR2 (germline): LNHDA, SQIVND (reference sequence). CDR3 amino acids: CASSVDRYKGTQYF. The CDR3 DNA follows: TGTGCCAGTAGTGTGGACAGGTATAAGGGTACGCAGTATTTT. The entire variable domain, with the rest obtained from reference TRBV19 and TRBJ2-3, is as follows: DGGITQSPKYLFRKEGQNVTLSCEQNLNHDAMYWYRQDPGQGLRLIYYSQIVNDFQKGDIAEGYSVSREKKESFPLTVTSAQKNPTAFYLCASSVDRYKGTQYFGPGTRLTVL.

In this sample, this clonotype turned up a few times. This chain links TRBV18 with TRBJ1-3; D is unclear. The CDR3 spans 17 residues. The germline V and J ends were trimmed by 2 bases and 4 bases, with 18 bases remaining between them. Germline V gene lookup returns CDR1 KGHSH and CDR2 LQKENI. The chain's CDR3 is CASSPSSPAPSGNTIYF. The CDR3 region has the DNA TGTGCCAGCTCACCATCATCCCCAGCTCCTTCCGGAAACACCATATATTTT.

This clonotype was seen only a few times. In nucleotides, the CDR3 is TGTGCCAGCAGTTCCGGACATGCAGGGATAGATACGCAGTATTTT. The encoded protein is CASSSGHAGIDTQYF. The J gene is TRBJ2-3, the V gene TRBV6-1; the D gene is possibly TRBD1 (5 bases). CDR3 length: 15 residues. Germline loops: CDR1 MNHNS, CDR2 SASEGT. V was trimmed by 5 bases and J by 5 bases, leaving 17 bases between them.

The rearrangement uses TRBV20-1 and TRBJ2-4, with 7 bases fitting TRBD2. V gave up 3 bases and J gave up 6 bases; unmatched junction bases: 11. CDR1 is DFQATT and CDR2 is SNEGSKA in the germline V gene (reference sequence). The CDR3 has 15 amino acids. The CDR3 bases are TGCAGTGCTAGTGGAGGGAGGGCCGTTCGAAACATTCAGTACTTC. As protein: CSASGGRAVRNIQYF.

J is TRBJ1-1 and V is TRBV6-1; D gene uncertain. The CDR3 has 11 amino acids. V lost 6 bases, J lost 6 bases, and 8 bases lay in between. Per the germline V gene, CDR1 is MNHNS and CDR2 is SASEGT. The CDR3 here is CASRAGAEAFF. The CDR3 DNA is TGTGCCAGCAGGGCCGGGGCTGAAGCTTTCTTT.

The chain employs TRBV3-1 and TRBJ1-2; D call uncertain. CDR3 size: 14 residues. Trimming stripped 0 bases from V and 4 bases from J, with 9 bases between. Germline V CDR1 and CDR2: LGHDT, YNNKEL (reference sequence). In DNA, the CDR3 is TGTGCCAGCAGCCAAGAACCACCTCCCTATGGCTACACCTTC. It codes for CASSQEPPPYGYTF.

A few counts support this clonotype. The V call is TRBV11-2, the J call TRBJ2-4; 7 positions agree with TRBD2. This CDR3 is 14 amino acids long. The V gene's germline CDR1 is SGHAT and CDR2 FQNNGV. V lost 5 bases to trimming and J lost 8 bases; unmatched junction nucleotides: 9. This CDR3 reads CASSHRAAGDIQYF. DNA for the CDR3: TGTGCCAGCAGCCATAGGGCGGCGGGGGACATTCAGTACTTC.

CDR3 bases: TGTGCCAGTAGTGGTTGGACGGAAGCTTTCTTT. Its protein is CASSGWTEAFF. The chain is built from TRBV19 and TRBJ1-1; D gene unclear. The CDR3 has 11 residues. Trimming pared 5 bases from V and 8 bases from J, leaving 9 bases between. Germline values: CDR1 LNHDA, CDR2 SQIVND (reference sequence).

The table lists this clonotype with many counts. V usage is TRBV6-1 and J usage is TRBJ2-7, with D possibly matching TRBD2 (5 bases). V gave up 5 bases and J gave up 4 bases, with 9 bases separating them. CDR1 MNHNS and CDR2 SASEGT come from the germline V gene. The CDR3 has 12 residues. CDR3 sequence reads: CASSYRGYEQYF. As DNA, the CDR3 is TGTGCCAGCAGTTACCGGGGTTACGAGCAGTACTTC.

The table lists this clonotype with a few counts. The chain combines TRBV5-1 with TRBJ2-4; D may be TRBD1 (5 bases). This CDR3 has 14 residues. From germline, CDR1 is SGHRS and CDR2 YFSETQ. The V and J ends lost 4 bases and 9 bases respectively, with 17 bases between them. The CDR3 nucleotides are TGCGCCAGCAGCCTCACACGACAGTCTCTCATTCAGTACTTC. Translated, it gives CASSLTRQSLIQYF.

This clonotype showed up many times. This rearrangement joins TRBV18 to TRBJ1-3; 8 nucleotides match TRBD1. The junction had 3 bases not matched to a gene; V was cut back by 3 bases and J by 2 bases. Germline assignment: CDR1 KGHSH and CDR2 LQKENI. CDR3 length equals 15 residues. The CDR3 here is CASSPRGLAGNTIYF. The CDR3 region has the DNA TGTGCCAGCTCACCCAGGGGGCTTGCTGGAAACACCATATATTTT.

Points on this clonotype: A read error is possible here, since a much larger clone lies one base away. The V gene is TRBV9, the J gene TRBJ1-1, with TRBD1 identical over 9 bases. The CDR3 is 16 residues long. From germline, CDR1 is SGDLS and CDR2 YYNGEE. CDR3 sequence reads: CAGSGLPGQGTAEAFF. CDR3 DNA: TGTGCCGGCAGCGGATTACCGGGACAGGGTACGGCTGAAGCTTTCTTT.

This clonotype was seen at least ten times. This chain connects TRBV10-3 to TRBJ1-1; D not certain. The CDR3 has 13 residues. Germline CDR1 reads ENHRY; CDR2 reads SYGVKD. V dropped 2 bases and J dropped 0 bases, with 4 bases sitting between them. CDR3 loop: CAISESVNTEAFF. CDR3 in DNA: TGTGCCATCAGTGAGAGTGTGAACACTGAAGCTTTCTTT.

This clonotype was observed a few times. This chain connects TRBV6-1 to TRBJ1-3; D is unresolved. V lost 9 bases and J 0 bases, leaving 6 bases between the germline ends. CDR3 size: 12 residues. CDR1 is MNHNS and CDR2 is SASEGT in the germline V gene. The DNA of the CDR3 is TGTGCCAGTTTTTCCTCTGGAAACACCATATATTTT. It yields the protein CASFSSGNTIYF.

The CDR3 is CASSLQPQLGDGYTF. The CDR3 DNA reads as TGTGCCAGCAGTTTACAACCTCAATTAGGAGATGGCTACACCTTC. The chain carries TRBV6-5 and TRBJ1-2; no reliable D call. Per the germline V gene, CDR1 is MNHEY and CDR2 is SVGAGI. The CDR3 has 15 residues. The V gene lost 4 bases and the J gene lost 6 bases, with 18 bases spanning the gap.

The genes are TRBV20-1 and TRBJ2-1, with TRBD2 matching over 14 bases. CDR1 DFQATT and CDR2 SNEGSKA come from the germline V gene (reference sequence). The CDR3 has 16 residues. J lost 7 bases, V lost 6 bases, and 11 bases had no gene match. The CDR3 is CSAFNPGLAGVNEQFF. The CDR3, as DNA: TGCAGTGCGTTTAATCCGGGACTAGCGGGAGTTAATGAGCAGTTCTTC.

This clonotype has more than one count but fewer than ten. J is TRBJ1-5 and V is TRBV6-2 or TRBV6-3; tentative D call: TRBD1 (6 bases). Trimming cost V 6 bases and J 4 bases, with 19 bases left between them. The CDR3 sequence is 16 residues long. Germline CDR1 MNHEY, CDR2 SVGEGT. The CDR3 DNA is TGTGCCAGCAGGAAGAAACGGGACATTGGAAATCAGCCCCAGCATTTT. It codes for CASRKKRDIGNQPQHF.

By sample fraction, this clonotype is medium-sized. This chain joins TRBV28 and TRBJ2-3; 9 bases align to TRBD2. Germline values: CDR1 MDHEN, CDR2 SYDVKM. The CDR3 sequence is 17 residues long. The ends lost 4 bases at V and 5 bases at J; junction bases unmatched: 13. CDR3 residues: CASSYITTGGRGDTQYF. The CDR3 DNA is TGTGCCAGCAGTTATATAACAACGGGCGGGAGGGGAGATACGCAGTATTTT.

The table lists this clonotype with many counts. A read error may produce the germline difference seen at one junction end. V and J are TRBV28 and TRBJ2-4, with D unresolved. This CDR3 region has 12 residues. Germline loops: CDR1 MDHEN, CDR2 SYDVKM. CDR3 residues: CASSNPNNIQYF. For the CDR3, the DNA is TGTGCCAGCAGCAACCCCAATAACATTCAGTACTTC.

This clonotype was observed at least ten times. The rearrangement joins TRBV2 to TRBJ2-1; no clear D. V was pared by 2 bases and J by 6 bases, with 17 bases between. The CDR3 spans 16 residues. Germline CDR1 and CDR2: SNHLY and FYNNEI. The CDR3 region has the DNA TGTGCCAGCAGTGAACGGGCAGGTTTATTAGGCAATGAGCAGTTCTTC. It encodes CASSERAGLLGNEQFF.

This clonotype was counted many times. The chain is built from TRBV19 and TRBJ2-7; D is possibly TRBD2 (6 bases). Germline V lookup: CDR1 LNHDA, CDR2 SQIVND (reference sequence). Trimming shortened V by 7 bases and J by 2 bases, and 12 bases separated the two germline ends. The CDR3 is 13 residues long. CDR3 sequence: CASNVGGTYEQYF. The DNA for the CDR3 is TGTGCCAGTAACGTCGGCGGGACCTACGAGCAGTACTTC.

This clonotype was counted between two and nine times. The rearrangement uses TRBV7-3 and TRBJ2-1; 9 positions match TRBD1. CDR1 is SGHTA, CDR2 FQGTGA, per germline. The CDR3 spans 14 residues. After removal of 2 bases from V and 8 bases from J, the junction contained 4 bases not matched to a gene. CDR3: CASSLGTGMHEQFF. The CDR3 DNA is TGTGCCAGCAGCTTAGGGACAGGGATGCATGAGCAGTTCTTC.

With respect to this clonotype: With a much larger clone just one base away, this may be a read error. V gene TRBV20-1 combines with J gene TRBJ2-5; 10 bases are shared with TRBD2. The J call is in doubt because the DNA end fits TRBJ2-1 better. The CDR3 has 14 amino acids. CDR1 is DFQATT, CDR2 SNEGSKA, per germline (reference sequence). The CDR3 DNA reads as TGCAGTGCCAGCGGGAGGGCCTCGCCAGAGACCCAGTTCTTC. This translates into CSASGRASPETQFF.

This clonotype was detected once. The chain combines TRBV20-1 with TRBJ2-1; 8 nucleotides align to TRBD2. Germline V gene data show CDR1 as DFQATT and CDR2 as SNEGSKA (reference sequence). The CDR3 is 13 residues long. V gave up 6 bases and J gave up 6 bases; unmatched junction bases: 7. CDR3 sequence reads: CSAMGLVGNEQFF. CDR3 DNA sequence: TGCAGTGCGATGGGACTAGTGGGCAATGAGCAGTTCTTC.

This clonotype was seen more than once but under ten times. The chain links TRBV29-1 to TRBJ2-1, with TRBD2 identical over 9 bases. The germline gives CDR1 SQVTM, CDR2 ANQGSEA. This CDR3 has 13 amino acids. The junction had 8 bases not matched to a gene; V was cut back by 7 bases and J by 7 bases. The CDR3 reads CSAPSGNWNEQFF. The DNA of the CDR3 is TGCAGCGCTCCTAGCGGGAACTGGAATGAGCAGTTCTTC.

In this sample, this clonotype turned up many times. This chain uses TRBV6-1 with TRBJ1-5; a possible D gene is TRBD1 (5 bases). Deletions cut 6 bases from V and 4 bases from J, with 10 bases between. The CDR3 covers 13 residues. Germline CDR1 MNHNS, CDR2 SASEGT. CDR3 DNA sequence: TGTGCCAGCAGCGACCCAGGGAATCAGCCCCAGCATTTT. Amino acid sequence: CASSDPGNQPQHF.

V and J are TRBV20-1 and TRBJ1-1; TRBD1 matches 7 bases. V gave up 2 bases and J gave up 11 bases; unmatched junction bases: 5. Germline V gene lookup returns CDR1 DFQATT and CDR2 SNEGSKA (reference sequence). The CDR3 consists of 11 residues. CDR3 sequence: CSARLGTAAFF. The CDR3 DNA follows: TGCAGTGCTAGATTGGGGACAGCGGCTTTCTTT.

This clonotype was seen ten or more times. The chain uses TRBV24-1 and TRBJ2-6; weak D call: TRBD1 (5 bases). Germline V gene lookup returns CDR1 KGHDR and CDR2 SFDVKD. V lost 2 bases, J lost 4 bases, and 8 bases lay in between. CDR3 length: 15 residues. CDR3 protein: CATSDSRGGANVLTF. The CDR3 coding sequence is TGTGCCACCAGTGATTCAAGGGGCGGGGCCAACGTCCTGACTTTC.

The chain employs TRBV7-2 and TRBJ2-7; 14 bases line up with TRBD2. CDR1 is SGHTA and CDR2 is FQGNSA in the germline V gene. The CDR3 covers 16 residues. With 5 bases clipped from V and 7 bases from J, the junction kept 10 bases outside the gene matches. CDR3 sequence reads: CASSRETSGRALEQYF. DNA for the CDR3: TGTGCCAGCAGCCGCGAGACTAGCGGGAGGGCCTTGGAGCAGTACTTC.